This TCR beta chain emerged from a study of blood T cell repertoires in COVID-19. For the study at large: Acute and convalescent COVID-19 samples came from the United States, Italy and Spain. In each case, the material was cDNA or gDNA derived from T cells, B-cell-depleted T cells, or PBMCs.

Original data processing: From reference gene primer amplification, estimates of nucleated cell counts were derived. TCRdb's copy holds only in-frame clones and misses some; the assay was immunoSEQ multiplex PCR. The V and J calls and clone size are taken from that table; D and trimming were inferred from the DNA. The profile covers about 260,000 clones, with over 70% appearing a single time and 2.5% to 3.5% taken by the ten largest. This CDR3 is built from 15 residues. CDR1 and CDR2 from the germline V gene are LNHDA and SQIVND (reference sequence). Trimming removed 6 bases from V and 0 bases from J; junction bases left unmatched: 5. A COVID-19 case was met by exposed participants within 2 weeks before study entry.

The rearrangement uses TRBV19 and TRBJ1-5; 7 bases map to TRBD1. The sample taken for sequencing was PBMCs or T cells enriched from blood (not recorded which). This receptor was taken from a middle-aged woman who had been exposed to COVID-19. The CDR3 DNA sequence: TGTGCCAGTAGCGGGACAGCCTATAGCAATCAGCCCCAGCATTTT. This codes for CASSGTAYSNQPQHF.